The clone carrying this TCR beta chain has only a few counts. What it recognizes is unknown. Germline CDR1 is LGHNA and CDR2 is YNFKEQ. The CDR3 is 18 amino acids. Trimming took 4 bases from V and 5 from J, leaving 24 bases between them. CD4+ T cells from unexposed donors were obtained before the COVID-19 pandemic (2011-2018). After about 10 days of culture, CD4+ T cells were isolated. This sample is part of a study of CD4 T cells in relation to SARS-CoV-2 and coronaviruses. Study-wide points: The cross-reactivity analysis covered only spike protein, not other viral proteins. Approximately 65% of donors had memory CD4+ clonotypes crossrecognizing SARS-CoV-2 and common cold coronavirus spike.

Libraries were prepared by immunoSEQ multiplex PCR; TCRdb keeps only in-frame clonotypes and omits some of them. The table shows more than 25,000 clones, with approximately 78% occurring only once. The sample comprised CD4+ T cells from PBMCs, cultured in vitro. J is TRBJ2-1 and V is TRBV4-2, with D possibly TRBD2 on 6 matching bases. The sequence was obtained from a human donor in good health. CDR3 bases: TGTGCCAGCAGCCGTCAGTCAACGGCGGGACTTGGTAACAATGAGCAGTTCTTC. The encoded protein is CASSRQSTAGLGNNEQFF.